This TCR beta chain was identified in a study of cytomegalovirus exposure and HLA in healthy donors. The germline CDR1 and CDR2 sequences are ENHRY and SYGVKD. With V trimmed by 5 bases and J by 3 bases, 5 bases remained unmatched. The CDR3 totals 14 residues. Primers: 60 Vbeta forward and 13 Jbeta reverse. Some clones are missing from TCRdb's copy, which holds only in-frame ones; the method was immunoSEQ multiplex PCR. Of approximately 150,000 clones in the sample, approximately 80% were seen once. The receptor was derived from a man aged 35 to 55 in good health and CMV-seronegative. Sequenced material: PBMCs. The V call is TRBV10-3, the J call TRBJ2-5, with TRBD1 identical over 8 bases. The CDR3 here is CAISRSDREETQYF. DNA for the CDR3: TGTGCCATCAGTCGATCGGACAGGGAAGAGACCCAGTACTTC.